This TCR beta chain was retrieved from a study of beta chain features in type 1 diabetes (dated by TCRdb to 2017 to 2018). Regarding the research as a whole: No differences in mean age, gender distribution, total cell number or subset yield were found between patients and healthy donors. A total of roughly 99,000,000 sorted cells were examined across all samples, and the number of cells per subset was strongly correlated with RNA yield. The study compared TCRB repertoires of sorted circulating CD4+ T cell subsets between recently diagnosed type 1 diabetes patients and matched healthy donors. Naive and central memory subsets were obtained from all 28 donors, but regulatory and stem cell-like memory subsets were isolated from only 8 patients and 8 healthy donors. Study-level results and caveats: Patients with type 1 diabetes made fewer insertions and deleted more nucleotides at VDJ recombination sites, implying thymic rearrangement abnormalities. Because the HLA sub-analyses included only small numbers of individuals, any influence of HLA type on TCRB rearrangement was left unresolved. Naive, central memory and regulatory TCRB repertoires appeared to be more alike among patients than among healthy donors. PCR may preferentially amplify shorter templates, but because patient and control samples were amplified and corrected together, any resulting skew would affect both groups equally. A moderate but significant shortening of TCRB CDR3 length was observed in type 1 diabetes patients in all four CD4+ subsets. Because cDNA rather than genomic DNA was sequenced, highly expressing activated cells could have been over-represented, although no difference in activation and CD3 levels was found between groups.

This clone was picked up a small number of times. Its antigen is unknown. No clone much larger than this one lies a single base away; base qualities are absent. V and J are truncated by 7 bases and 0 bases respectively, leaving an intervening sequence of 14 bases. The cysteine opens and the phenylalanine closes a CDR3 of 15 amino acids. Here the CDR3 DNA is all that survives: 45 bases in frame from base 1. CDR1 SGDLS and CDR2 YYNGEE are derived from the germline V gene. All of the isolated RNA was reverse transcribed with the High Capacity cDNA Reverse Transcription Kit, so expressed TCRB transcripts were sequenced. Naive, central memory and regulatory T cell samples underwent deep immunoSEQ sequencing, averaging around 3.7 million total reads per sample. Sorted cells were lysed in RLT buffer, and RNA was extracted using DNase-treated RNeasy Micro or Mini kits according to cell number. To prevent cross-contamination, each cell subset was processed individually, whereas patient and healthy donor samples were processed jointly. The immunoSEQ multiplex PCR was used to amplify TCRB sequences from cDNA, yielding 87-bp fragments that span the CDR3 region. The amplicons were sequenced using the Illumina HiSeq platform. Processing in the source paper ran as follows. Synthetic template baselines were used to correct PCR bias computationally, reads within Hamming distance 2 were collapsed, and singletons that could not be merged were discarded. By aligning reads against IMGT, V, D and J genes, CDR3 length, and insertions or deletions at six rearrangement sites were assigned. Clonotype counts were normalized to sorted cell number within each subset before computing true diversity and Gini coefficients with the tcR R package. The overlap coefficient, calculated on TCRB nucleotide sequences, was used to measure repertoire sharing. Out-of-frame TCRB sequences from naive cells were analyzed as a proxy for the pre-selection repertoire. Sourced from immuneACCESS, this table was stored by TCRdb with only in-frame sequences that have V and J called. A share of the clones is absent; for the studies checked, an unresolved V gene accounts for under half, and the remainder has no known explanation. V, J and clone size reflect that table, while D and trimming were determined from the DNA. The sample contains about 350,000 clones, around 19% of them found a single time. The ten largest clones take up 0.044% of the sample.

Each donor gave one peripheral blood draw, approximately 120 mL on average, collected into heparinised tubes. A BD FACSAria II was used to sort naive, central memory, regulatory and stem cell-like memory CD4+ T cells with a panel that included CD45RO, CCR7, CD25, CD127, CD95 and CD27. A purity above 95% was achieved for all sorted populations. Right away, PBMCs were isolated by Lymphoprep density gradient centrifugation and were stained directly, with no culture step. Samples were stained and sorted in pairs, with one healthy donor and one patient per experiment, so that batch effects were minimized.

This receptor was identified in a woman between 18 and 30 years old in good health. The chain couples TRBV9 to TRBJ2-1, and possibly TRBD2, on 6 matching bases. The sequencing input was naive CD4+ T cells from blood. The cell subset or site label, as the study defines it: true naive CD4+ T cells. The sequenced DNA is TGTGCCAGCGCACTAGCTCCTACCTCCTACAATGAGCAGTTCTTC. Translation gives CASALAPTSYNEQFF.